This note documents a single T cell receptor beta chain sequence. The target antigen is unknown. The data stem from a study of cytomegalovirus exposure and HLA in healthy donors. General study results and limits: In a later analysis, specific HLA alleles were associated with 15,000 or so TCR beta sequences at a 0.05 false discovery rate. Being productive about 87% or about 30% of the time was typical of most TCR beta V segments in an earlier analysis. Across donors, sequencing depth was assumed by presence/absence analyses to be roughly uniform.

60 Vbeta and 13 Jbeta primers were used in PCR. In the study's own analysis: In a later analysis, some 80 million unique TCR beta chains included roughly 11 million shared by two or more donors. Clones were read by immunoSEQ multiplex PCR, and TCRdb kept only the in-frame ones, dropping some. That table furnishes V, J and clone size, whereas the DNA furnished D and trimming. The table lists some 190,000 clones, about 89% of them singletons. The material sequenced was PBMCs. The source of this sequence is a man aged 25 to 40 in good health and CMV-seronegative.

CDR3 residues: CASMAQRGLFF. The CDR3 DNA reads TGTGCCAGCATGGCACAGAGGGGGCTGTTTTTT. This rearrangement joins TRBV28 to TRBJ1-4; D is possibly TRBD1 (6 bases). Trimming shortened V by 7 bases and J by 14 bases, and 14 bases separated the two germline ends. The CDR3 extends over 11 amino acids. CDR1 and CDR2 from the germline V gene are MDHEN and SYDVKM.